The 29 T cell receptor beta chains presented below share a single source sample, sequenced in a study of identical twins. A single record per CDR3 protein comes from TCRdb applying MiXCR to the 5' RACE reads. The table includes 700,000 to 950,000 distinct CDR3 sequences, about 12% detected once. The sample was also reused in another study, on yellow fever vaccine responses in identical twins.

Sequenced material: PBMCs. The source of these receptors is a woman between 18 and 29 years old in good health.

This clonotype was counted a few times. This sequence joins TRBV11-2 and TRBJ2-3, with TRBD1 matching 8 bases. The CDR3 spans 18 residues. V was clipped by 1 base and J by 0 bases; unmatched bases: 9. Germline V gene sequence: CDR1 SGHAT, CDR2 FQNNGV. The CDR3 DNA is TGTGCCAGCAGCTTAGTTGGCGGGACAGGTCCTAGCACAGATACGCAGTATTTT. It specifies CASSLVGGTGPSTDTQYF.

This rearrangement joins TRBV4-1 to TRBJ1-1; D gene unclear. Deletions cut 1 base from V and 1 base from J, with 10 bases between. CDR1 and CDR2 (germline): MGHRA, YSYEKL. This CDR3 has 15 amino acids. The CDR3 nucleotides are TGCGCCAGCAGCCAAGTAAGTCCGACGAACACTGAAGCTTTCTTT. It specifies CASSQVSPTNTEAFF.

This clonotype was seen a few times. The genes are TRBV2 and TRBJ2-7; 8 bases are shared with TRBD2. This CDR3 comprises 13 residues. CDR1 is SNHLY and CDR2 is FYNNEI in the germline V gene. The CDR3 region has the DNA TGTGCGACCGGAAGCGGGAGCGCTTACGAGCAGTACTTC. This encodes CATGSGSAYEQYF.

This sequence joins TRBV20-1 and TRBJ2-3; 9 bases are shared with TRBD2. V trimming: 6 bases; J trimming: 0 bases; junction bases outside the gene matches: 7. CDR1 is DFQATT, CDR2 SNEGSKA, per germline (reference sequence). The CDR3 consists of 15 residues. CDR3 amino acids: CSATALAGSTDTQYF. Written as DNA, the CDR3 is TGCAGTGCAACCGCCCTAGCGGGGAGCACAGATACGCAGTATTTT.

The rearrangement uses TRBV11-2 and TRBJ2-7; D is unclear. This CDR3 region has 15 residues. V lost 5 bases to trimming and J lost 4 bases, with 18 bases between them. Germline V gene lookup returns CDR1 SGHAT and CDR2 FQNNGV. This chain's CDR3 is CASSPLASPMYEQYF. CDR3 DNA: TGTGCCAGCAGCCCTTTAGCTTCCCCCATGTACGAGCAGTACTTC.

This clonotype was recorded at least ten times. The chain links TRBV12-3 or TRBV12-4 to TRBJ2-3; D is perhaps TRBD1 (6 bases). The CDR3 contains 14 residues. Trimming left V 4 bases short and J 1 base short, with 9 bases between. The CDR3 here is CASSWGLGTDTQYF. The CDR3 nucleotides are TGTGCCAGCAGTTGGGGGCTGGGCACAGATACGCAGTATTTT.

This chain connects TRBV15 to TRBJ2-7; TRBD1 might be the D (5 bases). The CDR3 contains 15 residues. V lost 0 bases to trimming and J lost 4 bases, with 13 bases between them. CDR1 is LNHNV, CDR2 YYDKDF, per germline (reference sequence). The CDR3 DNA follows: TGTGCCACCAGCAGAGATGGTAAAGGGGCTTACGAGCAGTACTTC. This translates into CATSRDGKGAYEQYF.

This clonotype was counted at least ten times. The chain has TRBV29-1 and TRBJ2-3; D is perhaps TRBD1 (5 bases). The ends were cut back, 4 bases at V and 0 bases at J, with 14 bases in the middle. Germline V lookup: CDR1 SQVTM, CDR2 ANQGSEA. This CDR3 is 15 amino acids long. DNA for the CDR3: TGCAGCGTTGGGGGCGGACCTGCTAGCACAGATACGCAGTATTTT. Protein sequence: CSVGGGPASTDTQYF.

The V call is TRBV7-2, the J call TRBJ2-3; TRBD2 aligns across 11 bases. The germline CDR1 and CDR2 sequences are SGHTA and FQGNSA. The CDR3 has 17 amino acids. Losses at the gene ends were 6 bases for V and 4 bases for J; bases not matched to a gene: 12. The DNA for the CDR3 is TGTGCCAGCAGGCCCCCCGGACTAGCGGGCCGCGCAGATACGCAGTATTTT. Protein product: CASRPPGLAGRADTQYF.

The V and J genes are TRBV19 and TRBJ2-1; 8 nucleotides align to TRBD1. Trimming at V came to 0 bases and at J to 6 bases, leaving 1 base not matched to a gene. The CDR3 contains 14 residues. CDR1 is LNHDA, CDR2 SQIVND, per germline (reference sequence). The CDR3 loop reads CASSIDTGGNEQFF. Here the CDR3 DNA reads TGTGCCAGTAGTATAGATACAGGGGGCAATGAGCAGTTCTTC.

This clonotype was counted at least ten times. The rearrangement uses TRBV27 and TRBJ2-1; possibly TRBD1 or TRBD2 for D (5 bases each). CDR3 length: 15 residues. The V and J ends lost 6 bases and 7 bases respectively, with 19 bases between them. Germline V gives CDR1 MNHEY, CDR2 SMNVEV (reference sequence). The CDR3 spells CASSELDGAWNEQFF. In DNA, the CDR3 is TGTGCCAGCAGCGAACTGGACGGGGCCTGGAATGAGCAGTTCTTC.

The chain joins TRBV10-1 to TRBJ2-2; D is ambiguous. CDR1 and CDR2 from the germline V gene are WNHNN and SYGVQD (reference sequence). The CDR3 contains 14 residues. V was clipped by 0 bases and J by 6 bases, with 8 bases between them. The CDR3 sequence: CASSESITSGELFF. The CDR3 DNA reads as TGCGCCAGCAGTGAGTCTATAACATCCGGGGAGCTGTTTTTT.

The chain couples TRBV3-1 to TRBJ2-7, with TRBD2 matching 9 bases. Losses at the gene ends were 0 bases for V and 2 bases for J; bases not matched to a gene: 2. CDR1 and CDR2 from the germline V gene are LGHDT and YNNKEL (reference sequence). CDR3 length: 15 amino acids. The CDR3 nucleotides read TGTGCCAGCAGCCAAGACAGCGGGGGGACCTACGAGCAGTACTTC. Translated: CASSQDSGGTYEQYF.

V gene TRBV7-9 combines with J gene TRBJ2-3, with TRBD2 identical over 9 bases. Losses at the gene ends were 8 bases for V and 0 bases for J; bases not matched to a gene: 12. Germline lookup yields CDR1 SEHNR and CDR2 FQNEAQ (reference sequence). The CDR3 totals 17 residues. CDR3 amino acids: CASGAELAGYSTDTQYF. The CDR3 nucleotides read TGTGCCAGCGGCGCTGAGCTAGCGGGATATAGCACAGATACGCAGTATTTT. The full variable domain, rest sourced from reference TRBV7-9 and TRBJ2-3, is DTGVSQNPRHKITKRGQNVTFRCDPISEHNRLYWYRQTLGQGPEFLTYFQNEAQLEKSRLLSDRFSAERPKGSFSTLEIQRTEQGDSAMYLCASGAELAGYSTDTQYFGPGTRLTVL.

A few counts support this clonotype. V usage is TRBV15 and J usage is TRBJ2-5, with 14 bases lining up with TRBD2. This CDR3 has 16 residues. V was pared by 1 base and J by 5 bases, with 3 bases of the junction left unmatched. The germline V gene has CDR1 LNHNV and CDR2 YYDKDF (reference sequence). The CDR3 sequence: CATSRGLAGGPETQYF. For the CDR3, the DNA is TGTGCCACCAGCAGAGGACTAGCGGGGGGGCCTGAGACCCAGTACTTC.

V usage is TRBV7-2 and J usage is TRBJ1-1; TRBD1 is a possible D gene (6 bases). The CDR3 is 14 residues long. With 5 bases removed from V and 2 bases from J, the gap between germline ends came to 12 bases. Germline lookup yields CDR1 SGHTA and CDR2 FQGNSA. DNA of the CDR3: TGTGCCAGCAGCCCCGGGACACCTAACACTGAAGCTTTCTTT. This encodes CASSPGTPNTEAFF.

This clonotype was seen only a few times. The chain recombines TRBV4-2 with TRBJ2-5; D not certain. Germline values: CDR1 LGHNA, CDR2 YNFKEQ. The CDR3 extends over 15 amino acids. V lost 1 base to trimming and J lost 4 bases, with 13 bases between them. CDR3 coding DNA: TGTGCCAGCAGCCAAGGTTGGGCAAAAAGAGAGACCCAGTACTTC. Its translation is CASSQGWAKRETQYF.

This clonotype was picked up many times. This chain uses TRBV28 with TRBJ1-5, with D possibly matching TRBD1 (5 bases). Germline V gene data show CDR1 as MDHEN and CDR2 as SYDVKM. The CDR3 is 15 residues long. With 3 bases removed from V and 2 bases from J, the gap between germline ends came to 11 bases. The CDR3 loop reads CASSLSRVGNQPQHF. DNA of the CDR3: TGTGCCAGCAGTTTGAGCAGGGTAGGCAATCAGCCCCAGCATTTT.

The V and J genes are TRBV2 and TRBJ2-3; 8 bases agree with TRBD2. Losses at the gene ends were 6 bases for V and 8 bases for J; bases not matched to a gene: 10. This CDR3 region has 14 residues. Germline values: CDR1 SNHLY, CDR2 FYNNEI. The CDR3 bases are TGTGCCAGCAGGACGGGACTAGTTTTGGGTACGCAGTATTTT. The encoded protein is CASRTGLVLGTQYF.

This chain uses TRBV25-1 with TRBJ2-3, with TRBD1 identical over 8 bases. Per the germline V gene, CDR1 is MGHDK and CDR2 is SYGVNS. V trimming: 4 bases; J trimming: 0 bases; junction bases outside the gene matches: 6. The CDR3 contains 16 residues. This CDR3 is CASSGPDRESTDTQYF. CDR3 DNA sequence: TGTGCCAGCAGTGGACCGGACAGGGAAAGCACAGATACGCAGTATTTT.

Ten or more counts support this clonotype. The CDR3 DNA follows: TGTGCCAGCGTCCCAATGGATACGCCCTACAATGAGCAGTTCTTC. Translating it yields CASVPMDTPYNEQFF. J is TRBJ2-1 and V is TRBV7-9; D ambiguous. Trimming took off 8 bases at V and 2 bases at J, with 16 bases between the two ends. Germline V gene lookup returns CDR1 SEHNR and CDR2 FQNEAQ (reference sequence). CDR3 length equals 15 residues.

This chain connects TRBV10-3 to TRBJ2-6, with 11 bases aligning to TRBD2. The germline V gene encodes CDR1 ENHRY and CDR2 SYGVKD. The CDR3 is 17 amino acids. V lost 9 bases to trimming and J lost 1 base; unmatched junction nucleotides: 8. CDR3 in DNA: TGTGCCATTTCGAGACTAGCGGGAAAGTCTGGGGCCAACGTCCTGACTTTC. Residues: CAISRLAGKSGANVLTF.

The V call is TRBV6-2 or TRBV6-3, the J call TRBJ1-1; weak D call: TRBD1 (6 bases). Trimming removed 2 bases from V and 1 base from J, with 14 bases in between. The CDR3 extends over 16 amino acids. The germline V gene has CDR1 MNHEY and CDR2 SVGEGT. The CDR3 nucleotides read TGTGCCAGCAGTTACGTAACAGGGCAGGGGAACACTGAAGCTTTCTTT. Translated: CASSYVTGQGNTEAFF.

This clonotype was picked up many times. The rearrangement links TRBV12-5 to TRBJ1-3; 8 bases are a match to TRBD1. Germline CDR1 LGHNT, CDR2 FRNRAP. The V and J ends lost 5 bases and 0 bases, in that order; junction bases with no gene match: 9. This CDR3 comprises 17 residues. The CDR3 DNA follows: TGTGCTAGTGGTCCACCCTCGACAGGGGCCTCTGGAAACACCATATATTTT. Translation: CASGPPSTGASGNTIYF. The whole variable domain, filled in from reference TRBV12-5 and TRBJ1-3, reads DARVTQTPRHKVTEMGQEVTMRCQPILGHNTVFWYRQTMMQGLELLAYFRNRAPLDDSGMPKDRFSAEMPDATLATLKIQPSEPRDSAVYFCASGPPSTGASGNTIYFGEGSWLTVV.

The chain is built from TRBV7-8 and TRBJ2-3; a weak D match, TRBD2 (5 bases). The CDR3 is made up of 16 amino acids. Germline CDR1 and CDR2: SGHVS and FQNEAQ. Between the trimmed V and J ends, which lost 0 bases and 0 bases, there was a span of 10 bases. The CDR3 nucleotides read TGTGCCAGCAGCTTAGCGCTGGGAGACAGCACAGATACGCAGTATTTT. Its protein is CASSLALGDSTDTQYF.

J is TRBJ1-1 and V is TRBV5-1; 12 nucleotides match TRBD1. Germline V gene data show CDR1 as SGHRS and CDR2 as YFSETQ. The CDR3 loop spans 15 amino acids. With V trimmed by 4 bases and J by 6 bases, 7 bases remained unmatched. CDR3 nucleotides: TGCGCCAGCAGCCCTCCGGGACAGGGGGCTGCTGAAGCTTTCTTT. It specifies CASSPPGQGAAEAFF.

This clonotype was counted at least ten times. This sequence joins TRBV12-3 or TRBV12-4 and TRBJ2-2; 7 positions agree with TRBD1. After removal of 3 bases from V and 4 bases from J, the junction contained 5 bases not matched to a gene. CDR3 length: 15 amino acids. The DNA of the CDR3 is TGTGCCAGCAGTTTCGGGACAGAAAGCACCGGGGAGCTGTTTTTT. As protein: CASSFGTESTGELFF.

The chain combines TRBV6-1 with TRBJ1-6; D is uncertain. The CDR3 sequence is 13 residues long. The germline gives CDR1 MNHNS, CDR2 SASEGT. With 7 bases removed from V and 9 bases from J, the gap between germline ends came to 13 bases. The CDR3 sequence is CASTAQVGSPLHF. CDR3 DNA sequence: TGTGCCAGCACGGCCCAGGTGGGTTCACCCCTCCACTTT.

Ten or more counts support this clonotype. The gene calls are TRBV20-1 and TRBJ2-3; 7 bases are shared with TRBD2. The CDR3 consists of 11 residues. Germline CDR1 DFQATT, CDR2 SNEGSKA (reference sequence). After removal of 6 bases from V and 6 bases from J, the junction contained 3 bases not matched to a gene. The CDR3 coding sequence is TGCAGTGCGAGACTAGCCGATACGCAGTATTTT. This codes for CSARLADTQYF.